A single T cell receptor beta chain is shown here with its context. This entry is derived from a study of shared clonotypes between healthy human individuals. Study-wide context: Ranging from 18 to 49 in age, donors were two women and a few men.

Splitting of CD4+ cells produced CD45RA+ naive and CD45RA-negative memory subsets. The test was conducted at deep level. Each subset's genomic DNA was split evenly across several immunoSEQ plates. The data were produced by immunoSEQ multiplex PCR, yet TCRdb's version contains in-frame clones alone and is incomplete. The sample holds around 2.5 million clones, approximately 93% seen once. The receptor comes from a man aged 18 to 30 in good health. Some clones in this sample may be carry-over from other donors' samples. Sequenced input: naive CD4+ T cells from PBMCs. Subset indicated: CD45RA+ positively selected.

This CDR3 reads CATTGTDQETQYF. As DNA, the CDR3 is TGTGCCACAACCGGGACAGATCAAGAGACCCAGTACTTC. J is TRBJ2-5 and V is TRBV6-5, with 7 bases lining up with TRBD1. The CDR3 sequence is 13 residues long. The ends lost 10 bases at V and 2 bases at J; junction bases unmatched: 7. CDR1 MNHEY and CDR2 SVGAGI come from the germline V gene.